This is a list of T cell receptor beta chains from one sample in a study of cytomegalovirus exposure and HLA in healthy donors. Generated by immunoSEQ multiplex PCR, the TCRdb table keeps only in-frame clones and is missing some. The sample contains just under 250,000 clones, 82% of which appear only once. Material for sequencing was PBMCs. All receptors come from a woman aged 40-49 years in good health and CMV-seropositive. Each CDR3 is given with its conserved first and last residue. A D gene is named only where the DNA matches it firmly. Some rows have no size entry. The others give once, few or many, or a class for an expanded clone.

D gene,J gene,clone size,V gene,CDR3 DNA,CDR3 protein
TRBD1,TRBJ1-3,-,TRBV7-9,TGTGCCAGCAGCCCAACTCGACAGGGCTCCTCTGGAAACACCATATATTTT,CASSPTRQGSSGNTIYF
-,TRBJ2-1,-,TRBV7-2,TGTGCCAGCAGCCAGACAGGCAATGAGCAGTTCTTC,CASSQTGNEQFF
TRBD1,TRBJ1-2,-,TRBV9,TGTGCCAGCAGCGTTTATCCACAGGGGGTTGGGGACTATGGCTACACCTTC,CASSVYPQGVGDYGYTF
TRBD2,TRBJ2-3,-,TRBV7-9,TGTGCCAGCAGCCCTCGGACTAGCGAGCCTAGCACAGATACGCAGTATTTT,CASSPRTSEPSTDTQYF
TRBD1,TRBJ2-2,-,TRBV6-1,TGTGCCAGCAGTGGTCAGGGGGCGCAGAACACCGGGGAGCTGTTTTTT,CASSGQGAQNTGELFF
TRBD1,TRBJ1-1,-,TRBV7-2,TGTGCCAGCAGCTACCAATGGACAGGGGACACTGAAGCTTTCTTT,CASSYQWTGDTEAFF
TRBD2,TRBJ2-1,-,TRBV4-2,TGTGCCAGCAGCCAGTTAGCGGGGGGGCAGTTCTTC,CASSQLAGGQFF
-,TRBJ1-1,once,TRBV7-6,TGTGCCAGCAGCTTAGCGGGGACTGCGAACACTGAAGCTTTCTTT,CASSLAGTANTEAFF
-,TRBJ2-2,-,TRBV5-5,TGTGCCAGCAGCTTTCATGACAGAAACACCGGGGAGCTGTTTTTT,CASSFHDRNTGELFF
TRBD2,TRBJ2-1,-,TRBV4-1,TGCGCCAGCAGCCAAGCGGGGACTAGCGGGAGGATGTACAATGAGCAGTTCTTC,CASSQAGTSGRMYNEQFF
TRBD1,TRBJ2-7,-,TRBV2,TGTGCCAGCACTAGGACAGGACCCGTGGACTACGAGCAGTACTTC,CASTRTGPVDYEQYF
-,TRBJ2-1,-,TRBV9,TGTGCCAGCGGAGTCAATGAGCAGTTCTTC,CASGVNEQFF